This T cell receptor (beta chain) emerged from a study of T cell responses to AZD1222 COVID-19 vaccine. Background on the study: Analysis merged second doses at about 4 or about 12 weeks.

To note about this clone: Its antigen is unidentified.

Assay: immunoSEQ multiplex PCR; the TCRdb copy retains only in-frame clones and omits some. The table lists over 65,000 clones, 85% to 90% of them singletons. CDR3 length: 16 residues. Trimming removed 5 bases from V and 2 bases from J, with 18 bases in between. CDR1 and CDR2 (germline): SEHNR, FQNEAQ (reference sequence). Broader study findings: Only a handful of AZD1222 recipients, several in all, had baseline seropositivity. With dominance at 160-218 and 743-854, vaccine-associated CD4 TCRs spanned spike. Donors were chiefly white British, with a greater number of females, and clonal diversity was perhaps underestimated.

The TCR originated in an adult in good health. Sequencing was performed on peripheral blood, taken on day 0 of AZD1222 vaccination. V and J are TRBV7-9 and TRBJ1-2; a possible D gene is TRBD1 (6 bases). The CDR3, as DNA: TGTGCCAGCAGCGACATTACGGGACACCGAAACTATGGCTACACCTTC. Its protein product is CASSDITGHRNYGYTF.